Each of the 23 T cell receptor beta chains below was sequenced from the same sample in a study of T cells after yellow fever vaccination. TCRdb recomputed calls from the 5' RACE reads with MiXCR, one row per CDR3 protein. Of around 300,000 distinct CDR3 sequences in the sample, around 4.4% are singletons; the top ten hold just under 20%. The source was PBMCs, collected 15 days after the yellow fever booster vaccination. The receptors derive from a man younger than 30 who received the YFV17D yellow fever vaccine.

This clonotype was detected a few times. V usage is TRBV25-1 and J usage is TRBJ1-2, with D tentatively TRBD1 (5 bases). CDR1 and CDR2 (germline): MGHDK, SYGVNS. The CDR3 extends over 14 amino acids. Trimming shortened V by 4 bases and J by 1 base, and 10 bases separated the two germline ends. CDR3 coding DNA: TGTGCCAGCAGTGCTTGGGGGAGTAACTATGGCTACACCTTC. Protein product: CASSAWGSNYGYTF.

This chain connects TRBV10-3 to TRBJ1-6; possible D gene TRBD1, 6 bases. Germline V gene sequence: CDR1 ENHRY, CDR2 SYGVKD. Trimming pared 6 bases from V and 10 bases from J, leaving 19 bases between. The CDR3 has 15 amino acids. The CDR3 DNA sequence: TGTGCCATCAGAACCACTACAGGGCCGGGGTCACCCCTCCACTTT. It is translated as CAIRTTTGPGSPLHF.

This clonotype was recorded many times. This rearrangement joins TRBV7-2 to TRBJ1-6; 8 bases agree with TRBD1. Looked up from germline, CDR1 is SGHTA and CDR2 is FQGNSA. The J segment lost 13 bases and the V segment lost 0 bases, leaving 8 bases of the junction unmatched. The CDR3 spans 15 residues. The CDR3 DNA sequence: TGTGCCAGCAGCTTAGCGGTTGGACAGGGTGCGCCCCTCCACTTT. It translates to CASSLAVGQGAPLHF.

The chain links TRBV10-1 to TRBJ2-1; weak D call: TRBD2 (5 bases). Trimming stripped 3 bases from V and 4 bases from J, with 31 bases between. CDR3 length: 21 residues. The germline V gene encodes CDR1 WNHNN and CDR2 SYGVQD (reference sequence). CDR3 residues: CASSESRWASGRARAYNEQFF. In DNA, the CDR3 is TGCGCCAGCAGTGAAAGTCGGTGGGCAAGTGGTCGGGCGAGGGCATACAATGAGCAGTTCTTC.

The table lists this clonotype with many counts. CDR3 DNA sequence: TGTGCCACCAGCAGAGATTGGGACCATCAGCCCCAGCATTTT. The encoded protein is CATSRDWDHQPQHF. This chain uses TRBV15 with TRBJ1-5, with D maybe TRBD1 (5 bases). V lost 0 bases and J lost 5, with 8 bases in between. This CDR3 is built from 14 residues. Germline lookup yields CDR1 LNHNV and CDR2 YYDKDF (reference sequence).

This clonotype was counted a few times. V is TRBV6-5 and J is TRBJ2-3; 13 nucleotides match TRBD2. V shed 6 bases, J shed 6 bases, and the junction held 3 bases outside the gene matches. The CDR3 runs to 14 residues. CDR1 and CDR2 from the germline V gene are MNHEY and SVGAGI. CDR3 amino acids: CASSRTSGGDTQYF. DNA of the CDR3: TGTGCCAGCAGCCGGACTAGCGGGGGCGATACGCAGTATTTT.

The chain couples TRBV4-2 to TRBJ1-5, with D hard to call. The V gene lost 1 base and the J gene lost 9 bases, with 13 bases spanning the gap. The CDR3 runs to 14 residues. The germline gives CDR1 LGHNA, CDR2 YNFKEQ. CDR3 nucleotides: TGTGCCAGCAGCCAAGGGAGGGCTGATTCGCCCCAGCATTTT. This encodes CASSQGRADSPQHF.

This clonotype appeared many times. The rearrangement links TRBV4-3 to TRBJ2-7; D perhaps matches TRBD1 (5 bases). This CDR3 region has 13 residues. Germline V gene sequence: CDR1 LGHNA, CDR2 YSLEER. Trimming pared 4 bases from V and 6 bases from J, leaving 13 bases between. The CDR3 here is CASSPQGFAEQYF. DNA for the CDR3: TGCGCCAGCAGCCCCCAGGGTTTTGCCGAGCAGTACTTC.

The rearrangement links TRBV4-3 to TRBJ2-1; perhaps D is TRBD1 or TRBD2 (7 bases each). CDR1 and CDR2 (germline): LGHNA, YSLEER. Between the trimmed V and J ends, which lost 4 bases and 7 bases, there was a span of 20 bases. There are 16 residues in the CDR3. The CDR3 loop reads CASSPRGDRILNEQFF. Written as DNA, the CDR3 is TGCGCCAGCAGCCCTCGGGGGGACAGAATTTTGAATGAGCAGTTCTTC.

This clonotype was counted at least ten times. The chain employs TRBV12-3 or TRBV12-4 and TRBJ2-3, with 8 bases fitting TRBD2. Trimming removed 6 bases from V and 2 bases from J; junction bases left unmatched: 10. This CDR3 has 16 residues. The CDR3 bases are TGTGCCAGCAGCCGATGGTTAGCGGGGCTCACAGATACGCAGTATTTT. Protein: CASSRWLAGLTDTQYF.

This clonotype was detected ten times or more. The chain has TRBV7-9 and TRBJ1-2; no reliable D call. The germline V and J ends were trimmed by 5 bases and 6 bases, with 16 bases remaining between them. CDR3 length: 14 residues. The germline V gene encodes CDR1 SEHNR and CDR2 FQNEAQ (reference sequence). The CDR3 nucleotides read TGTGCCAGCAGCGACAATCTAGTGGAAAATGGCTACACCTTC. Protein sequence: CASSDNLVENGYTF.

V is TRBV7-9 and J is TRBJ2-2; D may be TRBD1 or TRBD2 (5 bases each). CDR1 and CDR2 from the germline V gene are SEHNR and FQNEAQ (reference sequence). The germline V and J ends were trimmed by 2 bases and 6 bases, with 16 bases remaining between them. The CDR3 is 16 residues long. CDR3 loop: CASSLTWGQGPGELFF. CDR3 DNA sequence: TGTGCCAGCAGCTTAACCTGGGGTCAGGGACCCGGGGAGCTGTTTTTT.

This chain joins TRBV5-1 and TRBJ2-2, with D unresolved. The CDR3 sequence is 15 residues long. Germline CDR1 SGHRS, CDR2 YFSETQ. V lost 4 bases and J 5 bases, leaving 15 bases between the germline ends. The CDR3 DNA is TGCGCCAGCAGCATTTCGACAACATCTACCGGGGAGCTGTTTTTT. Translating it yields CASSISTTSTGELFF.

The chain has TRBV7-9 and TRBJ1-2, with D perhaps matching TRBD1 (5 bases). The germline V gene has CDR1 SEHNR and CDR2 FQNEAQ (reference sequence). Trimming shortened V by 5 bases and J by 2 bases, and 9 bases separated the two germline ends. This CDR3 is 13 amino acids long. In DNA, the CDR3 is TGTGCCAGCAGCATCTGGACAAACTATGGCTACACCTTC. This translates into CASSIWTNYGYTF.

Many counts were recorded for this clonotype. The chain carries TRBV29-1 and TRBJ2-1, with D maybe TRBD1 (5 bases). The CDR3 runs 13 residues. Trimming took 4 bases from V and 0 from J, leaving 7 bases between them. Per germline, CDR1 SQVTM and CDR2 ANQGSEA. DNA of the CDR3: TGCAGCGTTGTGCAGGGCTCCTACAATGAGCAGTTCTTC. This gives the protein CSVVQGSYNEQFF.

This clonotype was recorded a few times. J is TRBJ2-3 and V is TRBV5-1; possible D gene TRBD2, 6 bases. Per germline, CDR1 SGHRS and CDR2 YFSETQ. The V gene lost 4 bases and the J gene lost 2 bases, with 8 bases spanning the gap. CDR3 length equals 13 residues. DNA of the CDR3: TGCGCCAGCAGCGGGGGGACCACAGATACGCAGTATTTT. This sequence encodes CASSGGTTDTQYF.

This clonotype has at least ten counts. The chain carries TRBV12-3 or TRBV12-4 and TRBJ2-7, with 8 positions matching TRBD1. V lost 3 bases to trimming and J lost 1 base; unmatched junction nucleotides: 2. This CDR3 comprises 14 residues. This CDR3 is CASSLGQESYEQYF. CDR3 coding DNA: TGTGCCAGCAGTTTGGGACAGGAGTCCTACGAGCAGTACTTC.

This clonotype was seen many times. The chain has TRBV11-2 and TRBJ2-1; maybe TRBD2 (5 bases). The CDR3 covers 14 residues. V was cut by 5 bases and J by 10 bases, with 18 bases left in between. Germline values: CDR1 SGHAT, CDR2 FQNNGV. The CDR3 DNA reads as TGTGCCAGCAGCCCGGTTGGGGAGACGGGCGAGCAGTTCTTC. Encoded protein: CASSPVGETGEQFF.

This clonotype was counted many times. J is TRBJ1-1 and V is TRBV9; D not resolved. The CDR3 runs to 14 residues. The V end lost 3 bases, the J end lost 3 bases, and 12 bases lay between the germline ends. Germline CDR1 SGDLS, CDR2 YYNGEE. CDR3 residues: CASSASRADTEAFF. The CDR3 nucleotides read TGTGCCAGCAGCGCCAGTCGGGCGGACACTGAAGCTTTCTTT.

This clonotype appeared many times. This sequence joins TRBV4-2 and TRBJ2-3; 8 nucleotides line up with TRBD2. Germline loops: CDR1 LGHNA, CDR2 YNFKEQ. The length of the CDR3 is 17 residues. Losses at the gene ends were 1 base for V and 0 bases for J; bases not matched to a gene: 6. CDR3 nucleotides: TGTGCCAGCAGCCAAGGCAATAGCGGGGTTAGCACAGATACGCAGTATTTT. This encodes CASSQGNSGVSTDTQYF.

V gene TRBV29-1 combines with J gene TRBJ2-2; TRBD2 matches at 7 bases. This CDR3 has 13 residues. V lost 7 bases, J lost 0 bases, and 2 bases stayed unmatched. Looked up from germline, CDR1 is SQVTM and CDR2 is ANQGSEA. This chain's CDR3 is CSARGANTGELFF. The DNA for the CDR3 is TGCAGCGCCCGGGGGGCGAACACCGGGGAGCTGTTTTTT.

This clonotype was counted a few times. The DNA for the CDR3 is TGTGCCAGCAGCCATTATAGGGCGGATACGCAGTATTTT. Protein sequence: CASSHYRADTQYF. This chain links TRBV3-1 with TRBJ2-3; no clear D gene. The V and J ends lost 3 bases and 6 bases respectively, with 10 bases between them. The CDR3 has 13 amino acids. Germline CDR1 reads LGHDT; CDR2 reads YNNKEL (reference sequence).

In this sample, this clonotype turned up many times. This sequence joins TRBV20-1 and TRBJ2-3; weak D call: TRBD2 (5 bases). Germline V gene sequence: CDR1 DFQATT, CDR2 SNEGSKA (reference sequence). The CDR3 totals 15 residues. Between the trimmed V and J ends, which lost 0 bases and 1 base, there was a span of 11 bases. In nucleotides, the CDR3 is TGCAGTGCTAGAGACGTAAGCGGAGGCACAGATACGCAGTATTTT. Translated: CSARDVSGGTDTQYF.